Presented here are 12 T cell receptor beta chains from one specimen sequenced in a study of blood T cell repertoires in COVID-19. Only in-frame clones appear in the TCRdb table, and some are missing; sequencing was by immunoSEQ multiplex PCR. The data show 86,000 or so clones, more than 75% seen once. Material: peripheral blood. These receptors were obtained from a woman over 75 with acute or convalescent COVID-19.

The chain employs TRBV7-2 and TRBJ2-3, with TRBD2 matching 9 bases. The germline V gene encodes CDR1 SGHTA and CDR2 FQGNSA. Trimming at V came to 2 bases and at J to 1 base, leaving 7 bases not matched to a gene. This CDR3 is 17 amino acids long. CDR3 DNA sequence: TGTGCCAGCAGCTTATCAGGCGGGAGGGCCCGCACAGATACGCAGTATTTT. This encodes CASSLSGGRARTDTQYF. Full variable domain (rest looked up from reference TRBV7-2 and TRBJ2-3): GAGVSQSPSNKVTEKGKDVELRCDPISGHTALYWYRQSLGQGLEFLIYFQGNSAPDKSGLPSDRFSAERTGGSVSTLTIQRTQQEDSAVYLCASSLSGGRARTDTQYFGPGTRLTVL.

This clone is classed as medium-sized. The V gene is TRBV28, the J gene TRBJ2-7; TRBD1 matches 8 bases. The CDR3 is made up of 14 amino acids. CDR1 and CDR2 from the germline V gene are MDHEN and SYDVKM. Losses at the gene ends were 6 bases for V and 5 bases for J; bases not matched to a gene: 9. As DNA, the CDR3 is TGTGCCAGCAGCTCGACAGGGGATAAACACGAGCAGTACTTC. It encodes CASSSTGDKHEQYF.

This chain links TRBV20-1 with TRBJ2-5, with unresolved D. The V end was cut by 0 bases, the J end by 5 bases, with 4 bases between. Germline assignment: CDR1 DFQATT and CDR2 SNEGSKA (reference sequence). The CDR3 is 11 residues long. CDR3 protein: CSARERETQYF. Here the CDR3 DNA reads TGCAGTGCTAGAGAGCGGGAGACCCAGTACTTC.

This chain joins TRBV6-5 and TRBJ1-1, with D possibly TRBD1 on 5 matching bases. CDR1 is MNHEY, CDR2 SVGAGI, per germline. V was shortened by 10 bases and J by 7 bases, with 22 bases between the two germline ends. The CDR3 contains 14 residues. The CDR3: CATGESPFGGEAFF. The DNA for the CDR3 is TGTGCCACCGGAGAGTCCCCCTTCGGGGGTGAAGCTTTCTTT.

V gene TRBV5-1 combines with J gene TRBJ1-2; possible D gene TRBD1, 6 bases. The CDR3 covers 14 residues. CDR1 is SGHRS and CDR2 is YFSETQ in the germline V gene. V was shortened by 6 bases and J by 5 bases, with 17 bases between the two germline ends. CDR3 sequence reads: CASKGDTTSYGYTF. CDR3 nucleotides: TGCGCCAGCAAGGGGGACACGACCTCATATGGCTACACCTTC. Together with reference TRBV5-1 and TRBJ1-2, the CDR3 gives the full variable domain: KAGVTQTPRYLIKTRGQQVTLSCSPISGHRSVSWYQQTPGQGLQFLFEYFSETQRNKGNFPGRFSGRQFSNSRSEMNVSTLELGDSALYLCASKGDTTSYGYTFGSGTRLTVV.

The CDR3 DNA reads TGTGCCAGCAGTTACGTCTCGGTAGGGGGATACGAGCAGTACTTC. Its translation: CASSYVSVGGYEQYF. J is TRBJ2-7 and V is TRBV6-5; D is perhaps TRBD1 (6 bases). There are 15 residues in the CDR3. Germline CDR1 reads MNHEY; CDR2 reads SVGAGI. V was clipped by 2 bases and J by 4 bases, with 15 bases between them.

The chain has TRBV28 and TRBJ2-7; no reliable D call. V was pared by 8 bases and J by 2 bases, with 13 bases between. Germline V gene data show CDR1 as MDHEN and CDR2 as SYDVKM. The CDR3 has 13 residues. The CDR3 DNA is TGTGCCAGCTGCTTGACACCTACCTACGAGCAGTACTTC. Residues: CASCLTPTYEQYF.

The rearrangement uses TRBV5-1 and TRBJ2-1, with 10 bases aligning to TRBD2. Germline CDR1 reads SGHRS; CDR2 reads YFSETQ. V lost 5 bases to trimming and J lost 0 bases; unmatched junction nucleotides: 5. The CDR3 loop spans 16 amino acids. The CDR3 sequence: CASSLLAGASYNEQFF. The CDR3 DNA sequence: TGCGCCAGCAGTCTGCTAGCGGGGGCCTCCTACAATGAGCAGTTCTTC.

The J gene is TRBJ1-6, the V gene TRBV5-1; TRBD1 aligns across 10 bases. The germline gives CDR1 SGHRS, CDR2 YFSETQ. J was trimmed by 10 bases and V by 6 bases; bases with no gene match: 16. The CDR3 spans 17 residues. The CDR3 sequence is CASTTVSPGQGNSPLHF. The CDR3 DNA is TGCGCCAGCACCACCGTCTCCCCGGGACAGGGGAACTCACCCCTCCACTTT.

The chain employs TRBV7-2 and TRBJ2-1; weak D call: TRBD1 (6 bases). The CDR3 length is 16 residues. V was trimmed by 2 bases and J by 6 bases, leaving 17 bases between them. Per germline, CDR1 SGHTA and CDR2 FQGNSA. CDR3 nucleotides: TGTGCCAGCAGCTTACTCCGGGACATACTGTCCAATGAGCAGTTCTTC. Its translation: CASSLLRDILSNEQFF. The whole variable domain, remainder taken from reference TRBV7-2 and TRBJ2-1, is GAGVSQSPSNKVTEKGKDVELRCDPISGHTALYWYRQSLGQGLEFLIYFQGNSAPDKSGLPSDRFSAERTGGSVSTLTIQRTQQEDSAVYLCASSLLRDILSNEQFFGPGTRLTVL.

This clone was seen a few times. Other DNA sequences in this specimen translate into the identical CDR3. The V call is TRBV29-1, the J call TRBJ1-6; 9 bases map to TRBD1. J was trimmed by 8 bases and V by 6 bases; bases with no gene match: 5. Germline CDR1 is SQVTM and CDR2 is ANQGSEA. There are 13 residues in the CDR3. The CDR3 region is CSVRTGADSPLHF. For the CDR3, the DNA is TGCAGCGTACGGACAGGGGCCGATTCACCCCTCCACTTT.

The rearrangement links TRBV11-2 to TRBJ2-2, with D perhaps matching TRBD1 (6 bases). Germline V gene data show CDR1 as SGHAT and CDR2 as FQNNGV. V lost 5 bases, J lost 7 bases, and 8 bases lay in between. CDR3 size: 12 residues. CDR3 sequence: CASSPGVGELFF. The CDR3 DNA follows: TGTGCCAGCAGCCCAGGGGTCGGGGAGCTGTTTTTT.